The entry that follows covers one T cell receptor (beta chain) sequence. Using immunoSEQ multiplex PCR, the repertoire was profiled, and TCRdb retains in-frame clones only, with some absent. The data contain roughly 64,000 clones, 90% of them singletons. The data are from a study of T cell changes during pregnancy in multiple sclerosis. This CDR3 contains 15 residues. The V gene's germline CDR1 is MNHEY and CDR2 SVGAGI. V was pared by 0 bases and J by 3 bases, with 12 bases between. This chain connects TRBV6-5 to TRBJ2-7, with D hard to call. The clonotype originates from a female donor in good health, enrolled as a control in a pregnancy study. Sequences were derived from peripheral blood, sampled in the third trimester of pregnancy. CDR3 loop: CASSYSKAVNYEQYF. The CDR3 nucleotides are TGTGCCAGCAGTTACTCGAAGGCGGTCAACTACGAGCAGTACTTC.